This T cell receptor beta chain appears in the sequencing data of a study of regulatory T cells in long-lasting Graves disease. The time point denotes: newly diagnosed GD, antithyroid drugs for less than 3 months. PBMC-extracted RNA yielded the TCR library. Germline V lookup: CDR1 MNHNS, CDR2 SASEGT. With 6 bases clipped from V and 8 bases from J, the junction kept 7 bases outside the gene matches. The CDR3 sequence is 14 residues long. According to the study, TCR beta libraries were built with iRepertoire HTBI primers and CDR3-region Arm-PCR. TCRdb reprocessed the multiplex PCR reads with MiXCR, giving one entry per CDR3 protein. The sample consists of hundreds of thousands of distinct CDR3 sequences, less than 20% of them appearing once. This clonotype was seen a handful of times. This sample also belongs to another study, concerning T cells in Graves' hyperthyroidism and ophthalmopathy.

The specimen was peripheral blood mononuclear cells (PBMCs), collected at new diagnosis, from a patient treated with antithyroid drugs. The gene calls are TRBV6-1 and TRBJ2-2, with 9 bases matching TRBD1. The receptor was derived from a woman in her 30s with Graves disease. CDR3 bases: TGTGCCAGCAGGACAGGGGGTTCTCCTGGGGAGCTGTTTTTT. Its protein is CASRTGGSPGELFF.